The clone carrying this TCR beta chain occurred a few times. Antigen unknown. The time point is: persistent/refractory GD, antithyroid drugs over 5 years with positive TRAb. RNA isolated from PBMCs was used to make the TCR library. The guidelines of the American Thyroid Association were the basis for diagnosing Graves' disease. This sample stems from a study of regulatory T cells in long-lasting Graves disease. The wider study: Persistent cases were those of Graves' disease that involved over 5 years of antithyroid drugs with positive TSH receptor antibodies.

The TCR beta library used iRepertoire HTBI primers with Arm-PCR amplification of CDR3. Each CDR3 protein is one row after TCRdb ran MiXCR on the multiplex PCR reads. Here the sample spans fewer than 450,000 distinct CDR3 sequences, about 20% being singletons. Study-level findings and limits: Having few samples may have compromised the accuracy. Patients with persistent Graves' had lower TCR diversity than newly diagnosed patients.

Germline V gene lookup returns CDR1 LNHDA and CDR2 SQIVND (reference sequence). The V end lost 7 bases, the J end lost 4 bases, and 13 bases lay between the germline ends. The CDR3 runs 13 residues. This clonotype was sampled from a female donor with Graves disease. The V and J genes are TRBV19 and TRBJ1-2; D is unclear. The source material was peripheral blood mononuclear cells (PBMCs), sampled when the disease was refractory, from a patient treated with antithyroid drugs. CDR3 sequence reads: CASKRTVTYGYTF. The CDR3 nucleotides read TGTGCCAGTAAGAGGACGGTGACCTATGGCTACACCTTC.